This is a list of T cell receptor beta chains from one sample in a study of cytomegalovirus exposure and HLA in healthy donors. Sequencing used immunoSEQ multiplex PCR; TCRdb keeps in-frame clones, though not all of them. The sample contains over 200,000 clones, about three quarters of which appear only once. The sequenced sample was PBMCs. These receptors all stem from a woman aged 60-75 years in good health and CMV-seropositive. Each CDR3 is given with its conserved first and last residue. A D gene is named only where the DNA matches it firmly. Only part of the rows carry a size: once, few, many, or a class if the clone is expanded.

>TRBV5-1|-|-|TRBJ2-1
CASSRDMPDYNEQFF
TGCGCCAGCAGCCGAGACATGCCCGACTACAATGAGCAGTTCTTC
>TRBV6-1|few|-|TRBJ1-2
CASRPDRNYGYTF
TGTGCCAGCAGACCGGACAGAAACTATGGCTACACCTTC
>TRBV2|-|-|TRBJ1-1
CAAQEQKNTEAFF
TGTGCCGCCCAGGAACAGAAGAACACTGAAGCTTTCTTT
>TRBV7-9|-|-|TRBJ1-1
CASSLVGGNTEAFF
TGTGCCAGCAGCTTAGTGGGGGGGAACACTGAAGCTTTCTTT
>TRBV28|-|-|TRBJ2-2
CASSLSFFGELFF
TGTGCCAGCAGTTTATCATTTTTCGGGGAGCTGTTTTTT
>TRBV20-1|few|-|TRBJ2-7
CSARDDNEQYF
TGCAGTGCTAGAGACGACAACGAGCAGTACTTC
>TRBV5-6|-|TRBD2|TRBJ2-3
CASSSPSGTQYF
TGTGCCAGCAGCTCACCTAGCGGTACGCAGTATTTT
>TRBV5-1|-|-|TRBJ2-3
CASWGDRKERDTQYF
TGCGCCAGCTGGGGCGACAGGAAAGAACGGGATACGCAGTATTTT
>TRBV5-1|-|-|TRBJ2-3
CASSLKGDTDTQYF
TGCGCCAGCAGCTTGAAGGGGGACACAGATACGCAGTATTTT
>TRBV10-2|-|-|TRBJ1-2
CASSGQMNYGYTF
TGCGCCAGCAGTGGGCAGATGAACTATGGCTACACCTTC
>TRBV19|once|TRBD1|TRBJ2-1
CASGQGQGLFEQFF
TGTGCCAGTGGACAGGGACAGGGGTTGTTTGAGCAGTTCTTC
>TRBV5-6|-|-|TRBJ2-7
CASSLGPAYEQYF
TGTGCCAGCAGCTTGGGGCCCGCCTACGAGCAGTACTTC
>TRBV10-3|-|-|TRBJ1-2
CATSATANYGYTF
TGTGCCACCTCGGCGACAGCTAACTATGGCTACACCTTC
>TRBV5-5|-|-|TRBJ2-7
CASIRGPYEQHF
TGTGCCAGCATCAGGGGCCCCTACGAGCAGCACTTC
>TRBV28|-|-|TRBJ2-1
CASSFGRGLINEQFF
TGTGCCAGCAGTTTCGGCAGGGGATTAATCAATGAGCAGTTCTTC
>TRBV5-7|-|TRBD1|TRBJ1-5
CASSGTGQGRNQPQHF
TGTGCCAGCAGCGGCACGGGACAGGGGAGAAATCAGCCCCAGCATTTT
>TRBV10-2|-|-|TRBJ1-2
CASSETGVRGYTF
TGCGCCAGCAGTGAGACGGGGGTTAGGGGCTACACCTTC
>TRBV5-1|-|-|TRBJ2-1
CASSPGAGAPHEQFF
TGCGCCAGCAGTCCCGGGGCAGGGGCCCCCCATGAGCAGTTCTTC
>TRBV4-1|-|TRBD2|TRBJ2-4
CASSPKGGLAGDIQYF
TGCGCCAGCAGCCCCAAGGGGGGACTAGCGGGAGACATTCAGTACTTC
>TRBV19|-|TRBD2|TRBJ2-7
CASSIAGSGVYEQYF
TGTGCCAGTAGTATAGCTGGTAGCGGGGTCTACGAGCAGTACTTC
>TRBV6-5|-|TRBD2|TRBJ2-3
CASSRAGMGTDTQYF
TGTGCCAGCAGCAGAGCGGGGATGGGGACAGATACGCAGTATTTT
>TRBV5-8|few|-|TRBJ2-7
CASSSDSSYEQYF
TGTGCCAGCAGCTCGGACAGCTCCTACGAGCAGTACTTC
>TRBV6-1|-|-|TRBJ2-1
CASVVGVAYNEQFF
TGTGCCAGCGTCGTCGGGGTTGCCTACAATGAGCAGTTCTTC